This T cell receptor (beta chain) was captured in a study of regulatory T cells in long-lasting Graves disease. About this clonotype: A much larger clone differs from this one at a single base, so this may be a read error.

Library construction for TCR beta used iRepertoire HTBI primers and Arm-PCR of CDR3 regions. Using its own MiXCR run on the multiplex PCR reads, TCRdb lists one record per CDR3 protein. The table records hundreds of thousands of distinct CDR3 sequences, roughly 15% of them present only once. Time point meaning: newly diagnosed GD, antithyroid drugs for less than 3 months. Isolated PBMC RNA provided the starting material for the TCR library. V gave up 7 bases and J gave up 11 bases, with 26 bases separating them. CDR1 and CDR2 from the germline V gene are SQVTM and ANQGSEA. The CDR3 runs 14 residues. The sample was also reused in another study, on T cells in Graves' hyperthyroidism and ophthalmopathy.

The sequencing here drew on peripheral blood mononuclear cells (PBMCs), taken at new diagnosis, from a patient treated with antithyroid drugs. This receptor was identified in a woman aged 25 to 39 with Graves disease. The V and J genes are TRBV29-1 and TRBJ2-5; D might be TRBD2 (6 bases). The CDR3 spells CSAAGSYVDNEQYF. In DNA, the CDR3 is TGCAGCGCCGCCGGGAGCTACGTCGACAATGAGCAGTACTTC. Together with reference TRBV29-1 and TRBJ2-5, the CDR3 gives the full variable domain: SAVISQKPSRDICQRGTSLTIQCQVDSQVTMMFWYRQQPGQSLTLIATANQGSEATYESGFVIDKFPISRPNLTFSTLTVSNMSPEDSSIYLCSAAGSYVDNEQYFGPGTRLLVL.